The present T cell receptor beta chain was sequenced within a study of blood T cells in healthy people across ages. Through a sample-barcoded 5' primer and a J-beta primer mix, a second PCR was run for 7 to 11 cycles. TCRdb recomputed calls from the 5' RACE reads with MiXCR, one row per CDR3 protein. The sample has 800,000 to 950,000 distinct CDR3 sequences, under 50% seen once. This CDR3 spans 14 amino acids. Germline assignment: CDR1 MNHEY and CDR2 SVGEGT. V dropped 4 bases and J dropped 1 base, with 10 bases sitting between them. In this sample, this clonotype turned up once. V and J are TRBV6-2 or TRBV6-3 and TRBJ1-1; D perhaps matches TRBD1 (6 bases). Material: blood. The clonotype originates from a man aged 30 to 39 in good health. The CDR3 reads CASSWGQSNTEAFF. The CDR3 coding sequence is TGTGCCAGCAGTTGGGGACAATCGAACACTGAAGCTTTCTTT.